This T cell receptor beta chain was found in a study of T cell responses to AZD1222 COVID-19 vaccine. Regarding the study as a whole: Clonal diversity may have been underestimated in mostly white British donors. There were repertoire samples only from the period after the peak T cell response. Reports indicate that nearly half of spike-specific TCRs are directed at unmutated variant regions. Compared with day 0, the breadth and depth of the Spike-specific TCR repertoire rose significantly after two doses of AZD1222.

Details on this clone: What it recognizes is unknown.

Sequencing used immunoSEQ multiplex PCR; TCRdb keeps in-frame clones, though not all of them. Of 98,000 or so clones listed, roughly nine tenths were seen once; the top ten hold around 3.3%. This TCR was sampled from an adult in good health. Sequencing used peripheral blood, obtained on day 0 of MenACWY control vaccination.

The CDR3 nucleotides read TGCGCCAGCAGCTTGGCCGGTACAGGGCTATGGGACACTGAAGCTTTCTTT. Translated, it gives CASSLAGTGLWDTEAFF. The chain combines TRBV5-1 with TRBJ1-1, with a possible D match to TRBD1 (6 bases). Looked up from germline, CDR1 is SGHRS and CDR2 is YFSETQ. Trimming took 0 bases from V and 3 from J, leaving 18 bases between them. The CDR3 runs to 17 residues.